This T cell receptor (beta chain) came from a study of blood T cell repertoires in COVID-19. As for the study in general: Sources were T cells, B-cell-depleted T cells, or PBMCs; the material itself was cDNA or gDNA.

In the authors' workflow: It was from reference gene primer amplification that nucleated cell counts were estimated. Some clones are missing from TCRdb's copy, which holds only in-frame ones; the method was immunoSEQ multiplex PCR. The V and J calls and clone size come from that table; D and trimming were worked out from the DNA. The sample contains some 320,000 clones, around 88% of which appear only once. This CDR3 region has 13 residues. Germline V lookup: CDR1 ENHRY, CDR2 SYGVKD. Trimming took 6 bases from V and 7 from J; bases not matched to a gene: 9. This sequence originates from a woman aged 25 to 39 who had recovered from COVID-19. Sequencing input: peripheral blood. The V call is TRBV10-3, the J call TRBJ2-7, with 7 bases that match TRBD2. The CDR3 is CAISGLDFGEQYF. The DNA of the CDR3 is TGTGCCATCAGCGGACTAGACTTCGGAGAGCAGTACTTC.